These 15 T cell receptor beta chains were all obtained from the same sample, sequenced in a study of a mutant IDH1 vaccine in newly diagnosed glioma. Regarding time point: week 5, during vaccination. Each dose delivered 300 ug of mutant IDH1 20-mer peptide subcutaneously with imiquimod. Antigens of these TCRs are unknown. TCRdb keeps only in-frame clones here, not all; method: immunoSEQ multiplex PCR. This sample has more than 25,000 clones, with more than 65% found just once. The specimen comprised PBMCs, sampled from a glioma patient whose treatment included an IDH1 peptide vaccine. These receptors originate from a man aged 35 to 55 with glioma. Some clones in this sample may be carry-over from other donors' samples.

This clone was counted once. The V and J genes are TRBV30 and TRBJ1-2; 8 nucleotides align to TRBD1. The CDR3 length is 15 residues. Germline lookup yields CDR1 GTSNPN and CDR2 SVGIG (reference sequence). Unmatched junction bases numbered 8, after V lost 5 bases and J lost 0 bases. The CDR3, as DNA: TGTGCCTGGGGACAGGGCGTTATCCCTAACTATGGCTACACCTTC. It translates to CAWGQGVIPNYGYTF.

The chain couples TRBV29-1 to TRBJ2-1; 9 nucleotides align to TRBD1. This CDR3 contains 13 residues. Germline trimming cut 7 bases from V and 6 bases from J; bases unmatched to any gene: 7. The germline gives CDR1 SQVTM, CDR2 ANQGSEA. The CDR3 region has the DNA TGCAGCGCTCCGGACAGGGGAACCAATGAGCAGTTCTTC. Encoded protein: CSAPDRGTNEQFF.

The CDR3 region has the DNA TGTGCCAGCAGCTTGGGCGACAGGCCCAAAGCTTTCTTT. The encoded protein is CASSLGDRPKAFF. The chain is built from TRBV5-4 and TRBJ1-1; a possible D gene is TRBD1 (6 bases). Germline loops: CDR1 SGHNT, CDR2 YYREEE (reference sequence). Deletions cut 0 bases from V and 9 bases from J, with 12 bases between. CDR3 length: 13 amino acids.

The gene calls are TRBV7-9 and TRBJ2-3; TRBD1 or TRBD2 may be the D gene (7 bases each). V lost 0 bases and J lost 4, with 20 bases in between. The germline V gene has CDR1 SEHNR and CDR2 FQNEAQ (reference sequence). There are 18 residues in the CDR3. The CDR3 loop reads CASSLASFLAGGADTQYF. DNA for the CDR3: TGTGCCAGCAGCTTAGCATCCTTTTTGGCAGGGGGGGCAGATACGCAGTATTTT.

The gene calls are TRBV2 and TRBJ2-5, with D uncertain. The CDR3 is 11 residues long. Deletions cut 8 bases from V and 8 bases from J, with 12 bases between. Per the germline V gene, CDR1 is SNHLY and CDR2 is FYNNEI. The CDR3 is CASSSRVTQYF. The DNA for the CDR3 is TGTGCCAGCTCCTCGCGTGTCACCCAGTACTTC. Variable domain in full (rest from reference TRBV2 and TRBJ2-5): EPEVTQTPSHQVTQMGQEVILRCVPISNHLYFYWYRQILGQKVEFLVSFYNNEISEKSEIFDDQFSVERPDGSNFTLKIRSTKLEDSAMYFCASSSRVTQYFGPGTRLLVL.

V and J are TRBV14 and TRBJ1-2, with 9 bases lining up with TRBD1. CDR1 is SGHDN and CDR2 is FVKESK in the germline V gene. The CDR3 runs 13 residues. V lost 7 bases to trimming and J lost 3 bases; unmatched junction nucleotides: 3. The CDR3 loop is CASTDRGYYGYTF. The DNA for the CDR3 is TGTGCCAGCACGGACAGGGGTTACTATGGCTACACCTTC.

The sample holds a few counts of this clone. The chain uses TRBV27 and TRBJ2-7; 8 nucleotides line up with TRBD2. The CDR3 is 15 residues long. The germline CDR1 and CDR2 sequences are MNHEY and SMNVEV (reference sequence). V was pared by 2 bases and J by 3 bases, with 6 bases of the junction left unmatched. The CDR3 sequence: CASSLAGGAVYEQYF. In nucleotides, the CDR3 is TGTGCCAGCAGTTTAGCGGGGGGCGCAGTCTACGAGCAGTACTTC.

The rearrangement links TRBV6-6 to TRBJ1-4; D possibly corresponds to TRBD1 (6 bases). The germline V gene encodes CDR1 MNHNY and CDR2 SVGAGI (reference sequence). The V gene lost 4 bases and the J gene lost 5 bases, with 11 bases spanning the gap. This CDR3 contains 14 residues. CDR3: CASSWTARNEKLFF. CDR3 nucleotides: TGTGCCAGCAGTTGGACAGCGAGGAATGAAAAACTGTTTTTT.

This rearrangement joins TRBV6-1 to TRBJ2-5; 9 positions match TRBD1. The junction had 9 bases not matched to a gene; V was cut back by 4 bases and J by 6 bases. Germline lookup yields CDR1 MNHNS and CDR2 SASEGT. The length of the CDR3 is 15 residues. The CDR3 bases are TGTGCCAGCAGTGGGTATCCGGGACAGGGACAGACCCAGTACTTC. It specifies CASSGYPGQGQTQYF.

The chain employs TRBV5-1 and TRBJ2-6; maybe TRBD2 (6 bases). The CDR3 contains 18 residues. The V gene's germline CDR1 is SGHRS and CDR2 YFSETQ. Trimming removed 3 bases at V and 3 bases at J, with 19 bases between. CDR3 DNA: TGCGCCAGCAGCTGGCCGGGCCTCGGGAGTGGTGGGGCCAACGTCCTGACTTTC. The encoded protein is CASSWPGLGSGGANVLTF.

This chain uses TRBV6-5 with TRBJ2-3, with 9 positions matching TRBD1. The V gene's germline CDR1 is MNHEY and CDR2 SVGAGI. The CDR3 runs to 16 residues. V dropped 4 bases and J dropped 5; count of bases not matched to a gene: 10. The CDR3 loop reads CASSSPRQGEGDTQYF. The CDR3 DNA reads as TGTGCCAGCAGTTCCCCACGACAGGGGGAGGGAGATACGCAGTATTTT.

The chain recombines TRBV5-1 with TRBJ2-7; 11 bases are shared with TRBD1. J gave up 2 bases and V 2 bases, and 3 bases lay outside the gene matches. CDR1 is SGHRS and CDR2 is YFSETQ in the germline V gene. CDR3 length: 15 residues. For the CDR3, the DNA is TGCGCCAGCAGCTTCTCGGGACAGGGGGCCTACGAGCAGTACTTC. Its protein product is CASSFSGQGAYEQYF.

The chain carries TRBV6-6 and TRBJ2-7; a weak D match, TRBD1 (5 bases). V was clipped by 6 bases and J by 4 bases, with 10 bases between them. The CDR3 runs 12 residues. CDR1 and CDR2 from the germline V gene are MNHNY and SVGAGI (reference sequence). The CDR3 nucleotides are TGTGCCAGCAGCTCAACAGGTTACGAGCAGTACTTC. Amino acid sequence: CASSSTGYEQYF.

The chain combines TRBV27 with TRBJ2-1; TRBD2 matches 10 bases. Germline loops: CDR1 MNHEY, CDR2 SMNVEV (reference sequence). V trimming: 8 bases; J trimming: 7 bases; junction bases outside the gene matches: 5. The CDR3 runs 13 residues. In DNA, the CDR3 is TGTGCCAGCTGGGGTAGCGGGAGGAATGAGCAGTTCTTC. It is translated as CASWGSGRNEQFF.

The chain links TRBV5-8 to TRBJ2-1, with D possibly TRBD2 on 6 matching bases. The CDR3 is 15 residues long. Germline V CDR1 and CDR2: SGHTS, YDEGEE. Trimming shortened V by 0 bases and J by 10 bases, and 17 bases separated the two germline ends. CDR3 sequence (DNA): TGTGCCAGCAGCTTGGGGGACTCTCCCCGAAGGGAGCAGTTCTTC. Protein product: CASSLGDSPRREQFF.